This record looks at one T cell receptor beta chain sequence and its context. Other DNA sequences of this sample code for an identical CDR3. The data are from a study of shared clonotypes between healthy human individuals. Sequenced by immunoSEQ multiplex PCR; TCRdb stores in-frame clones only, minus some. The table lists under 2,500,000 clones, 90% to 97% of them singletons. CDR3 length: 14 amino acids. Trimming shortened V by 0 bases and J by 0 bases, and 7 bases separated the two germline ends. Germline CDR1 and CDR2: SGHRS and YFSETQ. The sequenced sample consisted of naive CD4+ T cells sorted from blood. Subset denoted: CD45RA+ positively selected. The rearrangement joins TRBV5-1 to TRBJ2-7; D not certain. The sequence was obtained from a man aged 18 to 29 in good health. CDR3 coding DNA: TGCGCCAGCAGCTTGGAAGTATCCTCCTACGAGCAGTACTTC. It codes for CASSLEVSSYEQYF. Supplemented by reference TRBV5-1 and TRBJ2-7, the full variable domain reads KAGVTQTPRYLIKTRGQQVTLSCSPISGHRSVSWYQQTPGQGLQFLFEYFSETQRNKGNFPGRFSGRQFSNSRSEMNVSTLELGDSALYLCASSLEVSSYEQYFGPGTRLTVT.